Below are 17 T cell receptor beta chains sequenced from a single sample in a study of blood T cells in healthy people across ages. Combining a sample-barcoded 5' primer with a J-beta primer mix, a second PCR ran for roughly 6 to 11 cycles. In TCRdb, the 5' RACE reads were re-called with MiXCR into one record per CDR3 protein. The table records over 950,000 distinct CDR3 sequences, approximately 38% of them present only once. The specimen was blood. These TCRs come from a man aged 18 to 29 in good health.

The chain links TRBV18 to TRBJ2-5; D is undetermined. Germline V CDR1 and CDR2: KGHSH, LQKENI. The CDR3 has 14 amino acids. Deletions cut 3 bases from V and 11 bases from J, with 19 bases between. CDR3 sequence reads: CASSPFSDGTEQYF. The DNA of the CDR3 is TGTGCCAGCTCACCCTTCTCGGACGGTACTGAGCAGTACTTC.

This clonotype has a handful of counts. The J gene is TRBJ1-5, the V gene TRBV5-6; unclear D gene. The ends were cut back, 4 bases at V and 0 bases at J, with 17 bases in the middle. Germline V CDR1 and CDR2: SGHDT, YYEEEE. This CDR3 has 17 amino acids. The CDR3 here is CASSPWHGRNSNQPQHF. The CDR3, as DNA: TGTGCCAGCAGCCCCTGGCATGGCAGGAATAGCAATCAGCCCCAGCATTTT.

This clonotype was detected a few times. V gene TRBV21-1 combines with J gene TRBJ1-5; TRBD1 is the table's D call, not checked against the DNA. TRBV21-1 is an annotated pseudogene. The CDR3 has 19 residues. CDR3 sequence: CASSKAARGRVRDNQPQHF. CDR3 DNA: TGTGCCAGCAGCAAAGCCGCGAGGGGGAGAGTCAGGGATAATCAGCCCCAGCATTTT.

This clonotype has ten or more counts. This chain's CDR3 is CASSQEQTDNGYTF. For the CDR3, the DNA is TGCGCCAGCAGCCAAGAACAGACCGATAATGGCTACACCTTC. The J gene is TRBJ1-2, the V gene TRBV4-3; D ambiguous. Germline V gives CDR1 LGHNA, CDR2 YSLEER. Trimming removed 0 bases from V and 6 bases from J, with 11 bases in between. This CDR3 has 14 amino acids.

This clonotype appeared a single time. The chain has TRBV25-1 and TRBJ2-1; no reliable D call. The CDR3 has 16 amino acids. Germline V gene lookup returns CDR1 MGHDK and CDR2 SYGVNS. V was pared by 2 bases and J by 2 bases, with 13 bases between. The CDR3 region is CASSEVEARTYNEQFF. CDR3 coding DNA: TGTGCCAGCAGTGAAGTAGAGGCGCGAACCTACAATGAGCAGTTCTTC.

Remarks on this clonotype: A much larger clone differs from this one at a single base, so this may be a read error. V is TRBV20-1 and J is TRBJ2-7, with unresolved D. The germline CDR1 and CDR2 sequences are DFQATT and SNEGSKA (reference sequence). V dropped 6 bases and J dropped 7 bases, with 19 bases sitting between them. The CDR3 is 13 amino acids. CDR3 in DNA: TGCAGTGCCAGAAGGCCCCTCTACAATGAGCAGTACTTC. This codes for CSARRPLYNEQYF.

This chain uses TRBV20-1 with TRBJ2-7; no definite D call. V shed 1 base and J shed 6 bases, with 10 bases lying between them. Germline lookup yields CDR1 DFQATT and CDR2 SNEGSKA (reference sequence). CDR3 length: 12 amino acids. CDR3 sequence (DNA): TGCAGTGCTAGAGGACCCGCAGGCGAGCAGTACTTC. It is translated as CSARGPAGEQYF.

The rearrangement uses TRBV6-2 or TRBV6-3 and TRBJ2-2, with D unclear. The CDR3 consists of 14 residues. Per germline, CDR1 MNHEY and CDR2 SVGEGT. Trimming removed 1 base at V and 7 bases at J, with 10 bases between. The DNA for the CDR3 is TGTGCCAGCAGTTACTATGGGGATGGCGGGGAGCTGTTTTTT. It is translated as CASSYYGDGGELFF.

The CDR3 loop is CASSGGRGLNYGYTF. In DNA, the CDR3 is TGTGCCAGCAGTGGGGGCAGGGGACTCAACTATGGCTACACCTTC. The rearrangement links TRBV2 to TRBJ1-2; possible D gene TRBD1, 6 bases. V lost 4 bases to trimming and J lost 2 bases, with 14 bases between them. CDR1 and CDR2 (germline): SNHLY, FYNNEI. The CDR3 contains 15 residues.

This clonotype has more than one count but fewer than ten. The chain recombines TRBV6-5 with TRBJ2-1, with 8 bases lining up with TRBD1. Unmatched junction bases numbered 9, after V lost 7 bases and J lost 4 bases. The germline CDR1 and CDR2 sequences are MNHEY and SVGAGI. The CDR3 is 15 amino acids. The CDR3 DNA follows: TGTGCCAGCAACCCGACAGGGGAGGTTTACAATGAGCAGTTCTTC. Translating gives CASNPTGEVYNEQFF.

This clonotype turned up a few times. The chain has TRBV2 and TRBJ2-5; TRBD1 aligns across 7 bases. CDR1 SNHLY and CDR2 FYNNEI come from the germline V gene. Trimming cost V 4 bases and J 1 base; bases outside gene matches: 3. There are 14 residues in the CDR3. In DNA form, the CDR3 reads TGTGCCAGCAGTGCCGACAGGGCCCAAGAGACCCAGTACTTC. Amino acid sequence: CASSADRAQETQYF.

A few counts support this clonotype. The chain joins TRBV3-1 to TRBJ1-1, with 10 bases matching TRBD1. The CDR3 runs to 14 residues. Germline V gives CDR1 LGHDT, CDR2 YNNKEL (reference sequence). J lost 0 bases, V lost 6 bases, and 1 base had no gene match. CDR3 sequence reads: CASRGTGVNTEAFF. In DNA form, the CDR3 reads TGTGCCAGCAGGGGGACAGGGGTGAACACTGAAGCTTTCTTT.

This chain uses TRBV20-1 with TRBJ2-7, with 10 positions matching TRBD2. Near its end, the DNA agrees better with TRBJ2-5, so the J call may be wrong. The CDR3 is 14 amino acids. Germline CDR1 reads DFQATT; CDR2 reads SNEGSKA (reference sequence). The CDR3, as DNA: TGCAGTGCTATCGTAGCGGGGGGCTTGGAGACCCAGTACTTC. This gives the protein CSAIVAGGLETQYF.

The chain uses TRBV2 and TRBJ1-1; D is perhaps TRBD1 (5 bases). Germline V gives CDR1 SNHLY, CDR2 FYNNEI. The CDR3 is 15 residues long. V was clipped by 8 bases and J by 0 bases, with 16 bases between them. The CDR3 here is CASPTDNLMNTEAFF. In nucleotides, the CDR3 is TGTGCCAGCCCGACAGATAATCTCATGAACACTGAAGCTTTCTTT.

The J gene is TRBJ2-3, the V gene TRBV15; D ambiguous. Trimming pared 3 bases from V and 4 bases from J, leaving 8 bases between. CDR1 and CDR2 from the germline V gene are LNHNV and YYDKDF (reference sequence). The CDR3 has 13 residues. DNA of the CDR3: TGTGCCACCAGCAGTCTAGAGGCAGATACGCAGTATTTT. It yields the protein CATSSLEADTQYF.

V usage is TRBV4-2 and J usage is TRBJ2-3, with 11 positions matching TRBD1. Per the germline V gene, CDR1 is LGHNA and CDR2 is YNFKEQ. The CDR3 contains 16 residues. The V segment lost 4 bases and the J segment 6 bases; nucleotides outside the gene matches: 9. CDR3 nucleotides: TGTGCCAGCAGCCTAGAACGGACAGGGGGCATTGATACGCAGTATTTT. Protein sequence: CASSLERTGGIDTQYF.

J is TRBJ1-1 and V is TRBV28; tentative D call: TRBD1 (5 bases). Trimming left V 5 bases short and J 1 base short, with 11 bases between. The CDR3 consists of 14 residues. The V gene's germline CDR1 is MDHEN and CDR2 SYDVKM. The CDR3 spells CASSKPGPNTEAFF. The CDR3 nucleotides read TGTGCCAGCAGTAAACCGGGACCGAACACTGAAGCTTTCTTT.